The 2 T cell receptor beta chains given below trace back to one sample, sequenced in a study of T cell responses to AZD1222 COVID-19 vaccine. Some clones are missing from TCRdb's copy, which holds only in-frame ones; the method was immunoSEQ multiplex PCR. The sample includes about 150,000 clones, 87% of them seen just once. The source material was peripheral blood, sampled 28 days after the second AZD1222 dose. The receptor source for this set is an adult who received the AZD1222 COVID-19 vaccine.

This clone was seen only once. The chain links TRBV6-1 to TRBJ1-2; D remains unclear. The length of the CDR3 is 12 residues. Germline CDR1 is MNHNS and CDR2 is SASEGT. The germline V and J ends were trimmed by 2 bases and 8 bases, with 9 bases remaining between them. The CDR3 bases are TGTGCCAGCAGTGAATCGAGGCAGGGCTACACCTTC. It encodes CASSESRQGYTF.

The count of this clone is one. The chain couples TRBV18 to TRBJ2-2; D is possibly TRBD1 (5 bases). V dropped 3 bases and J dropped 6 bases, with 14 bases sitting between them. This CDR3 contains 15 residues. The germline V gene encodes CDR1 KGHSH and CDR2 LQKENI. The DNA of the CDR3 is TGTGCCAGCTCACCTTACCAGACAGAGGCCGGGGAGCTGTTTTTT. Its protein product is CASSPYQTEAGELFF.